Each of the 32 T cell receptor beta chains below was sequenced from the same sample in a study of chemoradiotherapy in HPV16-positive cancers. Data came from immunoSEQ multiplex PCR; TCRdb stores just in-frame clones and leaves some out. The repertoire includes about 2,000 clones, 70% to 85% of them detected once, and 5.5% to 7% sits in the top ten. The specimen comprised tumor tissue, sampled from a patient who underwent chemoradiotherapy. These receptors were collected from a human donor with HPV-associated anogenital cancer.

Only one count was recorded for this clone. The chain uses TRBV5-1 and TRBJ2-1; D unresolved. CDR3 size: 14 residues. Trimming cost V 0 bases and J 1 base, with 5 bases left between them. Per the germline V gene, CDR1 is SGHRS and CDR2 is YFSETQ. The CDR3 protein is CASSLGVSYNEQFF. As DNA, the CDR3 is TGCGCCAGCAGCTTGGGAGTTTCCTACAATGAGCAGTTCTTC.

This clone is categorized as large. The V gene is TRBV27, the J gene TRBJ1-1, with D perhaps matching TRBD1 (5 bases). The germline gives CDR1 MNHEY, CDR2 SMNVEV (reference sequence). This CDR3 region has 14 residues. Trimming stripped 5 bases from V and 1 base from J, with 11 bases between. CDR3 DNA sequence: TGTGCCAGCAGTCCAGGAAGGGGGAACACTGAAGCTTTCTTT. Amino acid sequence: CASSPGRGNTEAFF.

The V call is TRBV4-1, the J call TRBJ1-1; a weak D match, TRBD1 (6 bases). Germline CDR1 MGHRA, CDR2 YSYEKL. V lost 4 bases and J lost 3, with 18 bases in between. The CDR3 totals 16 residues. The CDR3 here is CASSLRRGGSDTEAFF. Here the CDR3 DNA reads TGCGCCAGCAGCCTGCGCAGGGGTGGGAGTGACACTGAAGCTTTCTTT.

The V call is TRBV9, the J call TRBJ2-3; D possibly uses TRBD1 or TRBD2 (5 bases each). The germline CDR1 and CDR2 sequences are SGDLS and YYNGEE. Trimming shortened V by 3 bases and J by 2 bases, and 22 bases separated the two germline ends. The length of the CDR3 is 18 residues. The CDR3 is CASSGAPLGEEDTDTQYF. CDR3 coding DNA: TGTGCCAGCAGCGGGGCCCCTCTGGGGGAAGAAGACACAGATACGCAGTATTTT.

The chain has TRBV9 and TRBJ2-2; D ambiguous. The CDR3 totals 16 residues. The germline V gene has CDR1 SGDLS and CDR2 YYNGEE. V lost 3 bases to trimming and J lost 0 bases, with 12 bases between them. The CDR3 is CASSAGRPSNTGELFF. DNA of the CDR3: TGTGCCAGCAGCGCCGGTAGGCCTTCGAACACCGGGGAGCTGTTTTTT. Looking up the rest from reference TRBV9 and TRBJ2-2 gives the full variable domain: DSGVTQTPKHLITATGQRVTLRCSPRSGDLSVYWYQQSLDQGLQFLIQYYNGEERAKGNILERFSAQQFPDLHSELNLSSLELGDSALYFCASSAGRPSNTGELFFGEGSRLTVL.

The chain carries TRBV30 and TRBJ2-2, with 9 bases lining up with TRBD1. V dropped 6 bases and J dropped 2; count of bases not matched to a gene: 7. The CDR3 is 15 residues long. Germline lookup yields CDR1 GTSNPN and CDR2 SVGIG (reference sequence). The CDR3 region has the DNA TGTGCCTGTGACAGGGGGGGCGCCAACACCGGGGAGCTGTTTTTT. Translating it yields CACDRGGANTGELFF. Complete variable domain (other parts from reference TRBV30 and TRBJ2-2): SQTIHQWPATLVQPVGSPLSLECTVEGTSNPNLYWYRQAAGRGLQLLFYSVGIGQISSEVPQNLSASRPQDRQFILSSKKLLLSDSGFYLCACDRGGANTGELFFGEGSRLTVL.

V usage is TRBV9 and J usage is TRBJ1-2; D is ambiguous. V was cut by 5 bases and J by 1 base, with 3 bases left in between. CDR3 size: 11 residues. The germline V gene encodes CDR1 SGDLS and CDR2 YYNGEE. The CDR3, as DNA: TGTGCCAGCAGTCTTAACTATGGCTACACCTTC. Protein sequence: CASSLNYGYTF.

J is TRBJ1-3 and V is TRBV9; 9 nucleotides line up with TRBD1. J lost 4 bases, V lost 2 bases, and 13 bases had no gene match. This CDR3 region has 18 residues. Germline CDR1 SGDLS, CDR2 YYNGEE. The CDR3 loop is CASSVSSGTGHRGNTIYF. Written as DNA, the CDR3 is TGTGCCAGCAGCGTTAGCTCAGGGACAGGGCATCGGGGAAACACCATATATTTT. Filled out from reference TRBV9 and TRBJ1-3, the complete variable domain reads DSGVTQTPKHLITATGQRVTLRCSPRSGDLSVYWYQQSLDQGLQFLIQYYNGEERAKGNILERFSAQQFPDLHSELNLSSLELGDSALYFCASSVSSGTGHRGNTIYFGEGSWLTVV.

The sample holds one count of this clone. This sequence joins TRBV6-5 and TRBJ2-2, with TRBD2 identical over 10 bases. V was pared by 6 bases and J by 7 bases, with 8 bases of the junction left unmatched. Germline V lookup: CDR1 MNHEY, CDR2 SVGAGI. This CDR3 contains 15 residues. The CDR3 spells CASRAAGGRLGELFF. CDR3 DNA sequence: TGTGCCAGCAGAGCAGCGGGGGGGCGGCTCGGGGAGCTGTTTTTT.

The rearrangement joins TRBV30 to TRBJ2-3; no firm D call. The germline V gene has CDR1 GTSNPN and CDR2 SVGIG (reference sequence). This CDR3 has 12 residues. V dropped 0 bases and J dropped 4 bases, with 5 bases sitting between them. The CDR3: CAWSVRADTQYF. CDR3 sequence (DNA): TGTGCCTGGAGTGTACGTGCAGATACGCAGTATTTT.

The V call is TRBV29-1, the J call TRBJ1-2; possibly TRBD1 for D (6 bases). Germline lookup yields CDR1 SQVTM and CDR2 ANQGSEA. V lost 3 bases, J lost 4 bases, and 15 bases lay in between. The CDR3 has 14 amino acids. Here the CDR3 reads CSVDPPDRSYGYTF. The CDR3 coding sequence is TGCAGCGTTGACCCGCCCGACAGGAGCTATGGCTACACCTTC.

The chain couples TRBV2 to TRBJ2-2; D possibly corresponds to TRBD2 (5 bases). The CDR3 extends over 13 amino acids. Trimming left V 5 bases short and J 6 bases short, with 10 bases between. The V gene's germline CDR1 is SNHLY and CDR2 FYNNEI. In DNA, the CDR3 is TGTGCCAGCAGTTACGGAGCGGCCGGGGAGCTGTTTTTT. Translated, it gives CASSYGAAGELFF.

The chain is built from TRBV4-1 and TRBJ2-7; D is unresolved. Trimming stripped 4 bases from V and 4 bases from J, with 17 bases between. The CDR3 is 15 residues long. Germline assignment: CDR1 MGHRA and CDR2 YSYEKL. The CDR3 region is CASSLQTEELYEQYF. The CDR3 DNA reads TGCGCCAGCAGCCTCCAAACGGAAGAGCTATACGAGCAGTACTTC.

The chain links TRBV19 to TRBJ2-3, with TRBD1 matching 7 bases. J lost 7 bases, V lost 5 bases, and 6 bases had no gene match. CDR1 is LNHDA and CDR2 is SQIVND in the germline V gene (reference sequence). CDR3 length: 13 amino acids. The CDR3: CASSPDRANTQYF. The CDR3 DNA reads as TGTGCCAGTAGTCCTGACAGGGCTAATACGCAGTATTTT.

The chain employs TRBV9 and TRBJ1-2; no clear D. Trimming cost V 6 bases and J 4 bases, with 19 bases left between them. The CDR3 is made up of 15 amino acids. Looked up from germline, CDR1 is SGDLS and CDR2 is YYNGEE. The CDR3 loop reads CASKRLSRKTYGYTF. The DNA for the CDR3 is TGTGCCAGCAAGAGACTGTCAAGAAAGACCTATGGCTACACCTTC. The whole variable domain, remainder taken from reference TRBV9 and TRBJ1-2, is DSGVTQTPKHLITATGQRVTLRCSPRSGDLSVYWYQQSLDQGLQFLIQYYNGEERAKGNILERFSAQQFPDLHSELNLSSLELGDSALYFCASKRLSRKTYGYTFGSGTRLTVV.

This sequence joins TRBV6-1 and TRBJ1-1, with 11 positions matching TRBD1. Trimming cost V 5 bases and J 5 bases; bases outside gene matches: 7. The CDR3 spans 15 residues. CDR1 is MNHNS and CDR2 is SASEGT in the germline V gene. The chain's CDR3 is CASSSGTGGLTEAFF. CDR3 bases: TGTGCCAGCAGTTCCGGGACAGGGGGGCTAACTGAAGCTTTCTTT.

The chain is built from TRBV7-9 and TRBJ1-2; TRBD1 agrees at 7 bases. The V and J ends lost 5 bases and 8 bases, in that order; junction bases with no gene match: 5. CDR3 length equals 12 residues. Germline V gene data show CDR1 as SEHNR and CDR2 as FQNEAQ (reference sequence). Here the CDR3 DNA reads TGTGCCAGCAGCCTGACAGGGACCGGCTACACCTTC. This codes for CASSLTGTGYTF.

The chain has TRBV5-4 and TRBJ1-1, with unresolved D. V lost 6 bases and J 1 base, leaving 10 bases between the germline ends. The germline V gene has CDR1 SGHNT and CDR2 YYREEE (reference sequence). The CDR3 length is 13 residues. DNA of the CDR3: TGTGCCAGCACCAATTCCCGGAACACTGAAGCTTTCTTT. Translation: CASTNSRNTEAFF.

This clone appeared once. The chain has TRBV19 and TRBJ1-2, with D tentatively TRBD1 (5 bases). V gave up 2 bases and J gave up 8 bases, with 9 bases separating them. The CDR3 is made up of 12 amino acids. CDR1 and CDR2 (germline): LNHDA, SQIVND (reference sequence). This CDR3 is CASSISGDGYTF. The CDR3 coding sequence is TGTGCCAGTAGTATATCTGGGGACGGCTACACCTTC.

This clone was picked up one time. The rearrangement joins TRBV4-3 to TRBJ2-5, with 11 bases lining up with TRBD2. The ends lost 3 bases at V and 4 bases at J; junction bases unmatched: 13. The CDR3 length is 18 residues. Germline CDR1 is LGHNA and CDR2 is YSLEER. CDR3 DNA sequence: TGCGCCAGCAGCCACAGGACTAGCGGGCGAGGCGGGGGAGAGACCCAGTACTTC. The encoded protein is CASSHRTSGRGGGETQYF.

The J gene is TRBJ2-3, the V gene TRBV7-2; 7 bases line up with TRBD2. CDR3 length equals 14 residues. Germline lookup yields CDR1 SGHTA and CDR2 FQGNSA. V shed 5 bases and J 6 bases; nucleotides not matched to a gene: 8. DNA for the CDR3: TGTGCCAGCAGCCCCCGGACTAGTTTCGATACGCAGTATTTT. As protein: CASSPRTSFDTQYF. The variable domain in full, with the rest retrieved from reference TRBV7-2 and TRBJ2-3, is GAGVSQSPSNKVTEKGKDVELRCDPISGHTALYWYRQSLGQGLEFLIYFQGNSAPDKSGLPSDRFSAERTGGSVSTLTIQRTQQEDSAVYLCASSPRTSFDTQYFGPGTRLTVL.

The gene calls are TRBV4-3 and TRBJ2-1; 10 bases agree with TRBD2. Unmatched junction bases numbered 4, after V lost 2 bases and J lost 3 bases. Per the germline V gene, CDR1 is LGHNA and CDR2 is YSLEER. The CDR3 has 16 amino acids. This CDR3 is CASSQYTSGNYNEQFF. Here the CDR3 DNA reads TGCGCCAGCAGCCAATATACTAGCGGGAACTACAATGAGCAGTTCTTC.

The chain couples TRBV7-2 to TRBJ2-7; 8 bases are a match to TRBD2. Germline V gene sequence: CDR1 SGHTA, CDR2 FQGNSA. This CDR3 has 15 amino acids. Trimming at V came to 6 bases and at J to 3 bases, leaving 10 bases not matched to a gene. CDR3 DNA: TGTGCCAGCAGACCGCGCACTAGCGGCCACTACGAGCAGTACTTC. Amino acid sequence: CASRPRTSGHYEQYF.

The chain links TRBV14 to TRBJ2-7; no definite D call. In germline, CDR1 is SGHDN, CDR2 FVKESK. V gave up 0 bases and J gave up 6 bases, with 9 bases separating them. The length of the CDR3 is 13 residues. CDR3 in DNA: TGTGCCAGCAGCCAAGATCGGTACGGCGAGCAGTACTTC. Protein: CASSQDRYGEQYF.

This clone occurred once. The CDR3 coding sequence is TGTGCCATCAGTGAGTCTAGCGGGGGGGGGAGACACAATGAGCAGTTCTTC. It encodes CAISESSGGGRHNEQFF. This sequence joins TRBV10-3 and TRBJ2-1, with 11 bases aligning to TRBD2. V trimming: 0 bases; J trimming: 5 bases; junction bases outside the gene matches: 6. The CDR3 runs 17 residues. CDR1 is ENHRY and CDR2 is SYGVKD in the germline V gene.

This chain uses TRBV5-6 with TRBJ2-1; D is perhaps TRBD2 (7 bases). The germline V gene has CDR1 SGHDT and CDR2 YYEEEE. V lost 5 bases and J 7 bases, leaving 19 bases between the germline ends. The CDR3 extends over 15 amino acids. DNA of the CDR3: TGTGCCAGCAGGGTTCAGGGGAGGGGGAGGAATGAGCAGTTCTTC. As protein: CASRVQGRGRNEQFF.

The gene calls are TRBV28 and TRBJ2-1; 12 nucleotides match TRBD2. The J segment lost 8 bases and the V segment lost 5 bases, leaving 13 bases of the junction unmatched. This CDR3 is 17 amino acids long. CDR1 is MDHEN, CDR2 SYDVKM, per germline. The CDR3 loop is CASSLDPMTSGSDEQFF. The DNA of the CDR3 is TGTGCCAGCAGTCTCGATCCTATGACTAGCGGGAGCGATGAGCAGTTCTTC.

The rearrangement links TRBV7-2 to TRBJ2-3; the D gene is possibly TRBD2 (6 bases). Germline CDR1 SGHTA, CDR2 FQGNSA. The V end was cut by 11 bases, the J end by 3 bases, with 21 bases between. The CDR3 sequence is 15 residues long. Here the CDR3 reads CAERLADSGTDTQYF. CDR3 nucleotides: TGTGCCGAGAGGTTAGCGGACTCCGGGACAGATACGCAGTATTTT.

V gene TRBV28 combines with J gene TRBJ1-1; D unclear. The V end was cut by 7 bases, the J end by 8 bases, with 11 bases between. The CDR3 spans 11 residues. Germline V gene sequence: CDR1 MDHEN, CDR2 SYDVKM. The CDR3 DNA sequence: TGTGCCAGCATTTCAGGAGGCGAAGCTTTCTTT. Translated: CASISGGEAFF.

The CDR3 reads CASSPGSNEQFF. The CDR3 DNA sequence: TGCGCCAGCAGCCCCGGGTCAAATGAGCAGTTCTTC. V usage is TRBV5-1 and J usage is TRBJ2-1; D is uncertain. This CDR3 has 12 residues. Trimming removed 4 bases from V and 7 bases from J, with 9 bases in between. CDR1 and CDR2 (germline): SGHRS, YFSETQ. The full variable domain, in which reference TRBV5-1 and TRBJ2-1 provide the parts outside the CDR3, is KAGVTQTPRYLIKTRGQQVTLSCSPISGHRSVSWYQQTPGQGLQFLFEYFSETQRNKGNFPGRFSGRQFSNSRSEMNVSTLELGDSALYLCASSPGSNEQFFGPGTRLTVL.

V and J are TRBV2 and TRBJ2-3; tentatively, D is TRBD1 or TRBD2 (6 bases each). The CDR3 covers 12 residues. The germline gives CDR1 SNHLY, CDR2 FYNNEI. The V end was cut by 8 bases, the J end by 6 bases, with 12 bases between. The CDR3 region is CASGRGGDTQYF. The CDR3 DNA follows: TGTGCCAGCGGCAGAGGGGGGGATACGCAGTATTTT.

J is TRBJ1-6 and V is TRBV5-1; TRBD1 aligns across 8 bases. Germline CDR1 and CDR2: SGHRS and YFSETQ. The CDR3 is made up of 18 amino acids. Trimming at V came to 2 bases and at J to 7 bases, leaving 14 bases not matched to a gene. CDR3 sequence (DNA): TGCGCCAGCAGCTTACTATACAGGGGGGAAATCGGGAATTCACCCCTCCACTTT. It translates to CASSLLYRGEIGNSPLHF.